Below, one T cell receptor beta chain is given with its context. This entry is derived from a study of blood T cell repertoires in COVID-19. Across the study: The United States, Italy and Spain were the sources of the acute and convalescent COVID-19 samples. PBMCs, B-cell-depleted T cells, or T cells were the source of the cDNA or gDNA that made up the material.

Germline V gives CDR1 SGHRS, CDR2 YFSETQ. The CDR3 extends over 14 amino acids. V shed 7 bases, J shed 5 bases, and the junction held 9 bases outside the gene matches. Per the study methods: Amplifying reference gene primers gave estimates of nucleated cell counts. TCRdb's copy holds only in-frame clones and misses some; the assay was immunoSEQ multiplex PCR. V and J calls and clone size are as listed in that table; D and trimming were resolved from the DNA. The sample holds under 150,000 clones, 65% to 80% seen once. This sequence joins TRBV5-1 and TRBJ2-1, with TRBD1 matching over 7 bases. The source is a man aged 60 to 69 with acute or convalescent COVID-19. Sequenced: peripheral blood. CDR3 coding DNA: TGCGCCAGCCACACAGGGGTCCTTGACAATGAGCAGTTCTTC. Its protein product is CASHTGVLDNEQFF.